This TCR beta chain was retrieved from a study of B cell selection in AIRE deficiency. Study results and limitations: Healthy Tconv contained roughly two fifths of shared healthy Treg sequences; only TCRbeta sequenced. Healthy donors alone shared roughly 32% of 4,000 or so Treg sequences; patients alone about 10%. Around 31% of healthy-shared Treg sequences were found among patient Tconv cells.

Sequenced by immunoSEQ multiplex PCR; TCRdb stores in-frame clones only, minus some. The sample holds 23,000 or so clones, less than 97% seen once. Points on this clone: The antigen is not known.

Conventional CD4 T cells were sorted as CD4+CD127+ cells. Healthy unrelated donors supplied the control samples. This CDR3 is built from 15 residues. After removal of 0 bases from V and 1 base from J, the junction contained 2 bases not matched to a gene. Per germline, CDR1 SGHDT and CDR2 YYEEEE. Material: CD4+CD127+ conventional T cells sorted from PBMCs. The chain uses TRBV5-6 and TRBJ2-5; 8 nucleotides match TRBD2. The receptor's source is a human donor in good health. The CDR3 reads CASSLAGGPQETQYF. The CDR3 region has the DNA TGTGCCAGCAGCTTGGCGGGGGGGCCCCAAGAGACCCAGTACTTC.